This passage covers 25 T cell receptor beta chains from one sample sequenced in a study of CD8+ T cells in alopecia areata. Sequencing relied on a cDNA template that was reverse transcribed from extracted RNA. Assay used: immunoSEQ multiplex PCR; TCRdb lists only in-frame clones, some missing. In the table there are 140,000 to 150,000 clones, around two thirds of which are singletons. The specimen sequenced was CD8+ T cells sorted from blood. Receptor source: a human donor in good health.

The chain carries TRBV27 and TRBJ2-3, with D possibly being TRBD2 (6 bases). CDR1 is MNHEY, CDR2 SMNVEV, per germline (reference sequence). The V end was cut by 10 bases, the J end by 0 bases, with 14 bases between. The length of the CDR3 is 14 residues. CDR3 bases: TGTGCCACCAAGGTGACTAGTAGCACAGATACGCAGTATTTT. Translating it yields CATKVTSSTDTQYF.

The CDR3 loop is CASSLGGGNWGYEQYF. The CDR3 DNA is TGTGCCAGCAGCTTAGGTGGTGGGAATTGGGGCTACGAGCAGTACTTC. V is TRBV11-2 and J is TRBJ2-7; D remains unclear. The CDR3 totals 16 residues. Between the trimmed V and J ends, which lost 1 base and 3 bases, there was a span of 16 bases. CDR1 is SGHAT and CDR2 is FQNNGV in the germline V gene.

The rearrangement links TRBV7-9 to TRBJ2-7; D possibly uses TRBD1 or TRBD2 (5 bases each). This CDR3 has 14 residues. Germline CDR1 reads SEHNR; CDR2 reads FQNEAQ (reference sequence). The V gene lost 5 bases and the J gene lost 2 bases, with 13 bases spanning the gap. This CDR3 reads CASSGGPRTYEQYF. The CDR3, as DNA: TGTGCCAGCAGCGGGGGACCGCGGACCTACGAGCAGTACTTC.

The genes are TRBV7-6 and TRBJ2-7; no reliable D call. Trimming took 1 base from V and 1 from J, leaving 5 bases between them. The germline CDR1 and CDR2 sequences are SGHVS and FNYEAQ. The CDR3 contains 13 residues. The CDR3 DNA sequence: TGTGCCAGCAGCTTAGGGGAATCCTACGAGCAGTACTTC. Amino acids: CASSLGESYEQYF.

DNA for the CDR3: TGTGCCAGCTCACCCTACCCCGGGAGGGACTACGAGCAGTACTTC. Translated: CASSPYPGRDYEQYF. The chain carries TRBV18 and TRBJ2-7; 8 nucleotides align to TRBD2. V lost 3 bases and J lost 3; bases outside the gene matches: 7. This CDR3 contains 15 residues. Per germline, CDR1 KGHSH and CDR2 LQKENI.

The chain carries TRBV4-1 and TRBJ2-5; possibly TRBD2 for D (5 bases). There are 15 residues in the CDR3. V was clipped by 3 bases and J by 5 bases, with 16 bases between them. Germline CDR1 is MGHRA and CDR2 is YSYEKL. CDR3 region: CASSQYLGLRETQYF. The DNA of the CDR3 is TGCGCCAGCAGCCAGTACCTCGGACTGAGGGAGACCCAGTACTTC.

This rearrangement joins TRBV7-8 to TRBJ2-6; D not certain. V dropped 10 bases and J dropped 0 bases, with 7 bases sitting between them. Germline assignment: CDR1 SGHVS and CDR2 FQNEAQ. CDR3 size: 13 residues. The CDR3 protein is CATGYSGANVLTF. CDR3 bases: TGTGCCACCGGCTACTCTGGGGCCAACGTCCTGACTTTC.

V and J are TRBV19 and TRBJ2-3, with D maybe TRBD2 (6 bases). Trimming shortened V by 3 bases and J by 0 bases, and 10 bases separated the two germline ends. CDR1 and CDR2 (germline): LNHDA, SQIVND (reference sequence). The CDR3 consists of 15 residues. The CDR3 loop is CASSIAGRSTDTQYF. CDR3 DNA sequence: TGTGCCAGTAGTATTGCGGGGAGGAGCACAGATACGCAGTATTTT.

The chain recombines TRBV29-1 with TRBJ2-7, with 15 bases matching TRBD2. This CDR3 region has 15 residues. Germline CDR1 reads SQVTM; CDR2 reads ANQGSEA. V dropped 4 bases and J dropped 7; count of bases not matched to a gene: 8. Written as DNA, the CDR3 is TGCAGCGTTGGGGGACTAGCGGGAGGCCGTGTAGAGCAGTACTTC. Translated: CSVGGLAGGRVEQYF.

The V call is TRBV28, the J call TRBJ2-5; tentatively, D is TRBD1 (6 bases). Germline V gene data show CDR1 as MDHEN and CDR2 as SYDVKM. V shed 7 bases and J shed 5 bases, with 23 bases lying between them. The CDR3 has 16 amino acids. For the CDR3, the DNA is TGTGCCAGCACCCTAGCCTTGACAGGATCCTGGGAGACCCAGTACTTC. Protein product: CASTLALTGSWETQYF.

The V gene is TRBV20-1, the J gene TRBJ2-7; D is ambiguous. V was cut by 3 bases and J by 3 bases, with 6 bases left in between. Germline loops: CDR1 DFQATT, CDR2 SNEGSKA (reference sequence). The CDR3 runs to 11 residues. CDR3 amino acids: CSASEGYEQYF. The CDR3 DNA reads as TGCAGTGCTAGTGAAGGCTACGAGCAGTACTTC.

This chain uses TRBV5-4 with TRBJ2-2, with TRBD2 matching over 11 bases. The CDR3 contains 16 residues. Germline trimming cut 4 bases from V and 1 base from J; bases unmatched to any gene: 3. The germline gives CDR1 SGHNT, CDR2 YYREEE (reference sequence). The CDR3 sequence is CASSPTSGRNTGELFF. The CDR3, as DNA: TGTGCCAGCAGCCCTACTAGCGGGAGGAACACCGGGGAGCTGTTTTTT. Full variable domain (outside the CDR3, taken from reference TRBV5-4 and TRBJ2-2): ETGVTQSPTHLIKTRGQQVTLRCSSQSGHNTVSWYQQALGQGPQFIFQYYREEENGRGNFPPRFSGLQFPNYSSELNVNALELDDSALYLCASSPTSGRNTGELFFGEGSRLTVL.

This clone was seen more than once but under ten times. The chain employs TRBV11-2 and TRBJ2-5, with 12 positions matching TRBD2. CDR3 size: 17 residues. V trimming: 3 bases; J trimming: 5 bases; junction bases outside the gene matches: 10. Germline V gene sequence: CDR1 SGHAT, CDR2 FQNNGV. CDR3: CASSFITSGRSWETQYF. DNA of the CDR3: TGTGCCAGCAGCTTCATTACTAGCGGGAGGTCATGGGAGACCCAGTACTTC.

In its sample, this clone was seen a few times. The chain links TRBV7-9 to TRBJ2-5; 7 bases align to TRBD1. CDR1 SEHNR and CDR2 FQNEAQ come from the germline V gene (reference sequence). CDR3 size: 15 residues. Unmatched junction bases numbered 9, after V lost 6 bases and J lost 2 bases. The CDR3 DNA sequence: TGTGCCAGCAGTTTTAATGGACAGGCTCAAGAGACCCAGTACTTC. Translating it yields CASSFNGQAQETQYF. The full variable domain, completed using reference TRBV7-9 and TRBJ2-5, is DTGVSQNPRHKITKRGQNVTFRCDPISEHNRLYWYRQTLGQGPEFLTYFQNEAQLEKSRLLSDRFSAERPKGSFSTLEIQRTEQGDSAMYLCASSFNGQAQETQYFGPGTRLLVL.

This clone was found once. The chain combines TRBV27 with TRBJ2-5, with unresolved D. This CDR3 has 14 amino acids. Germline V gives CDR1 MNHEY, CDR2 SMNVEV (reference sequence). Trimming removed 5 bases from V and 7 bases from J, with 17 bases in between. CDR3 amino acids: CASSKDGPLGTQYF. As DNA, the CDR3 is TGTGCCAGCAGTAAAGACGGTCCCCTGGGGACCCAGTACTTC.

On this clone: Other DNA sequences within the sample encode an identical CDR3. J is TRBJ2-1 and V is TRBV29-1; the D gene is possibly TRBD1 (5 bases). The V end was cut by 1 base, the J end by 5 bases, with 6 bases between. The germline V gene encodes CDR1 SQVTM and CDR2 ANQGSEA. The CDR3 totals 12 residues. In DNA, the CDR3 is TGCAGCGTTGAAGGCAGGGACAATGAGCAGTTCTTC. Translating it yields CSVEGRDNEQFF.

There are a few counts of this clone. The chain couples TRBV28 to TRBJ2-7; D unresolved. V lost 6 bases and J 3 bases, leaving 12 bases between the germline ends. Germline V gives CDR1 MDHEN, CDR2 SYDVKM. The CDR3 is 13 amino acids. In DNA, the CDR3 is TGTGCCAGCAGCAGGACCGAAGTCTACGAGCAGTACTTC. As protein: CASSRTEVYEQYF. The full variable domain, completed using reference TRBV28 and TRBJ2-7, is DVKVTQSSRYLVKRTGEKVFLECVQDMDHENMFWYRQDPGLGLRLIYFSYDVKMKEKGDIPEGYSVSREKKERFSLILESASTNQTSMYLCASSRTEVYEQYFGPGTRLTVT.

The chain recombines TRBV7-9 with TRBJ2-7; 8 bases are shared with TRBD2. The CDR3 is 14 residues long. Germline CDR1 reads SEHNR; CDR2 reads FQNEAQ (reference sequence). Trimming cost V 1 base and J 7 bases; bases outside gene matches: 6. The DNA for the CDR3 is TGTGCCAGCAGCTTAGACGGACTAGCAGTTGAGCAGTACTTC. Protein product: CASSLDGLAVEQYF.

The sample holds one count of this clone. V gene TRBV4-1 combines with J gene TRBJ2-7; D is perhaps TRBD1 (5 bases). Trimming took off 2 bases at V and 0 bases at J, with 8 bases between the two ends. The germline gives CDR1 MGHRA, CDR2 YSYEKL. The CDR3 is made up of 14 amino acids. The CDR3 loop is CASSQMGLSYEQYF. The CDR3 nucleotides read TGCGCCAGCAGCCAAATGGGGCTCTCCTACGAGCAGTACTTC.

CDR3 bases: TGTGCCAGCAGCGTTGGACTAGCGGGAGTGGAGCAGTACTTC. It codes for CASSVGLAGVEQYF. The rearrangement links TRBV9 to TRBJ2-7, with 13 bases that match TRBD2. This CDR3 is built from 14 residues. The V segment lost 2 bases and the J segment 7 bases; nucleotides outside the gene matches: 3. Germline V gene data show CDR1 as SGDLS and CDR2 as YYNGEE.

The chain employs TRBV4-1 and TRBJ2-4, with D perhaps matching TRBD2 (5 bases). Germline V gene data show CDR1 as MGHRA and CDR2 as YSYEKL. This CDR3 is built from 14 residues. Between the trimmed V and J ends, which lost 3 bases and 8 bases, there was a span of 14 bases. For the CDR3, the DNA is TGCGCCAGCAGCCACAAGTCACTGGAGGACATTCAGTACTTC. Translation gives CASSHKSLEDIQYF.

V is TRBV29-1 and J is TRBJ1-2; TRBD1 is a possible D gene (5 bases). Germline V gene sequence: CDR1 SQVTM, CDR2 ANQGSEA. V lost 3 bases to trimming and J lost 3 bases, with 11 bases between them. The CDR3 sequence is 13 residues long. The CDR3 coding sequence is TGCAGCGTTGAGAGGGGCTCGGACTATGGCTACACCTTC. This codes for CSVERGSDYGYTF.

This clone was observed a few times. The genes are TRBV29-1 and TRBJ2-3, with a possible D match to TRBD1 (6 bases). The germline V gene has CDR1 SQVTM and CDR2 ANQGSEA. V gave up 7 bases and J gave up 4 bases, with 12 bases separating them. The CDR3 length is 12 residues. The CDR3 nucleotides are TGCAGCGGGGGGACACCCGCAGATACGCAGTATTTT. Its translation: CSGGTPADTQYF.

The J gene is TRBJ2-7, the V gene TRBV29-1; perhaps TRBD2 as D (5 bases). Germline V CDR1 and CDR2: SQVTM, ANQGSEA. CDR3 length equals 12 residues. Trimming cost V 0 bases and J 6 bases, with 9 bases left between them. For the CDR3, the DNA is TGCAGCGTTGAAGAGGCGAGGGCCGAGCAGTACTTC. Translation: CSVEEARAEQYF.

The chain combines TRBV6-6 with TRBJ1-5; D is ambiguous. The CDR3 spans 13 residues. The V end lost 9 bases, the J end lost 0 bases, and 9 bases lay between the germline ends. Per germline, CDR1 MNHNY and CDR2 SVGAGI (reference sequence). The CDR3 region is CASSGYSNQPQHF. The CDR3 coding sequence is TGTGCCAGTTCGGGCTATAGCAATCAGCCCCAGCATTTT.